Listed below are T cell receptor beta chains from one sample, sequenced in a study of blood T cell repertoires in COVID-19. Produced via immunoSEQ multiplex PCR; TCRdb's table is partial and in-frame only. The repertoire holds about 40,000 clones, with over 75% as singletons. Input material: peripheral blood. The receptors were gathered from a woman in her 70s with acute or convalescent COVID-19. Both conserved end residues are part of each CDR3. A D gene is named only where the DNA matches it firmly. Clone size, where shown, is once, few, many, or a class for clones that have expanded.

V,J,size,D,length,CDR3,DNA
TRBV6-2/TRBV6-3,TRBJ1-1,few,-,15,CASSYTEGGNPEAFF,TGTGCCAGCAGTTACACAGAAGGTGGCAACCCTGAAGCTTTCTTT
TRBV27,TRBJ1-5,-,TRBD1,18,CASSPRTGIGYSNQPQHF,TGTGCCAGCAGTCCCCGGACAGGGATCGGCTATAGCAATCAGCCCCAGCATTTT
TRBV9,TRBJ1-3,-,-,12,CASSAVGNTIYF,TGTGCCAGCAGCGCGGTGGGAAACACCATATATTTT
TRBV6-2/TRBV6-3,TRBJ1-5,-,TRBD1,18,CASSSLAQGAGVNQPQHF,TGTGCCAGCAGTTCTTTAGCACAGGGGGCTGGGGTAAATCAGCCCCAGCATTTT
TRBV6-5,TRBJ2-1,-,-,15,CASSLGRGSYNEQFF,TGTGCCAGCAGTTTAGGCAGGGGATCCTACAATGAGCAGTTCTTC
TRBV6-6,TRBJ2-4,-,TRBD1,14,CASSPGQFKNIQYF,TGTGCCAGCAGTCCGGGACAGTTCAAAAACATTCAGTACTTC
TRBV10-2,TRBJ2-1,-,-,12,CASSSAYNEQFF,TGCGCCAGCAGTAGTGCGTACAATGAGCAGTTCTTC
TRBV18,TRBJ1-1,once,-,14,CASSPTRGSTEAFF,TGTGCCAGCTCCCCCACGAGGGGGTCCACTGAAGCTTTCTTT
TRBV4-3,TRBJ1-2,-,-,14,CASSQTTGVHGYTF,TGCGCCAGCAGCCAGACGACAGGAGTACATGGCTACACCTTC
TRBV6-1,TRBJ1-5,few,-,17,CASSEGRGVGGNQPQHF,TGTGCCAGCAGTGAAGGGAGAGGTGTTGGTGGCAATCAGCCCCAGCATTTT
TRBV27,TRBJ2-1,-,-,15,CASSTDPYSYNEQFF,TGTGCCAGCAGTACAGACCCTTACTCCTACAATGAGCAGTTCTTC
TRBV18,TRBJ2-1,-,TRBD2,15,CASSPPGLAGAEQFF,TGTGCCAGCTCACCACCGGGACTAGCGGGGGCTGAGCAGTTCTTC
TRBV10-1,TRBJ2-1,-,-,14,CASSEKGGLIEQFF,TGCGCCAGCAGTGAAAAGGGGGGGCTTATAGAGCAGTTCTTC
TRBV11-2,TRBJ2-3,once,TRBD2,15,CASSATSEGPDTQYF,TGTGCCAGCAGCGCAACTAGCGAGGGACCAGATACGCAGTATTTT
TRBV9,TRBJ2-3,-,-,15,CASSVKTGFLDTQYF,TGTGCCAGCAGCGTAAAAACAGGCTTCCTGGATACGCAGTATTTT
TRBV24-1,TRBJ2-2,-,TRBD2,17,CATASSGRALGTGELFF,TGTGCCACCGCATCTAGCGGGAGGGCCCTAGGCACCGGGGAGCTGTTTTTT
TRBV5-1,TRBJ1-4,-,TRBD1,13,CASSENRGEKLFF,TGCGCCAGCAGCGAAAACAGGGGCGAAAAACTGTTTTTT
TRBV28,TRBJ2-1,-,TRBD2,16,CASSLTSGSSYNEQFF,TGTGCCAGCAGTCTTACTAGCGGGAGCTCCTACAATGAGCAGTTCTTC
TRBV4-3,TRBJ1-3,-,-,15,CASSQDPGSGNTIYF,TGCGCCAGCAGCCAAGACCCAGGGTCCGGAAACACCATATATTTT
TRBV6-2/TRBV6-3,TRBJ2-5,-,TRBD1,15,CASSPVGTGVETQYF,TGTGCCAGCAGTCCAGTCGGGACAGGTGTCGAGACCCAGTACTTC
TRBV6-2/TRBV6-3,TRBJ2-6,-,-,21,CASSYSTGGVPALSGANVLTF,TGTGCCAGCAGTTACTCGACGGGTGGAGTTCCCGCCCTCTCTGGGGCCAACGTCCTGACTTTC
TRBV7-6,TRBJ2-1,-,TRBD2,16,CASSIGTSGGYNEQFF,TGTGCCAGCAGCATCGGGACTAGCGGGGGCTACAATGAGCAGTTCTTC
TRBV27,TRBJ2-1,-,-,12,CASSSPDNEQFF,TGTGCCAGCAGTTCTCCCGACAATGAGCAGTTCTTC
TRBV29-1,TRBJ1-5,once,TRBD1,13,CSVGDRGNQPQHF,TGCAGCGTTGGCGACAGGGGTAATCAGCCCCAGCATTTT
TRBV5-8,TRBJ2-5,-,-,15,CASSLGSGLQETQYF,TGTGCCAGCAGCTTGGGGAGCGGGCTACAAGAGACCCAGTACTTC
TRBV5-8,TRBJ1-5,-,TRBD1,16,CASSLPGQSYNQPQHF,TGTGCCAGCAGCTTGCCGGGACAGAGCTACAATCAGCCCCAGCATTTT
TRBV6-6,TRBJ1-2,-,-,12,CASGNRDYGYTF,TGTGCCAGCGGAAACAGGGACTATGGCTACACCTTC
TRBV19,TRBJ1-1,-,-,14,CASSIVQGSTEAFF,TGTGCCAGTAGTATTGTTCAGGGGAGCACTGAAGCTTTCTTT
TRBV15,TRBJ2-6,-,-,15,CATSRAGGGANVLTF,TGTGCCACCAGCAGGGCCGGCGGTGGGGCCAACGTCCTGACTTTC
TRBV30,TRBJ1-1,-,TRBD1,13,CAGQGLGSTEAFF,TGTGCCGGACAGGGATTGGGCTCGACTGAAGCTTTCTTT
TRBV11-2,TRBJ2-2,-,TRBD2,14,CASSLGLAAGELFF,TGTGCCAGCAGCTTAGGACTAGCGGCCGGGGAGCTGTTTTTT
TRBV11-3,TRBJ2-1,-,-,13,CASSFLSGSEQFF,TGTGCCAGCAGCTTCCTTAGTGGTAGTGAGCAGTTCTTC